This T cell receptor (beta chain) appears in the sequencing data of a study of T cell responses to AZD1222 COVID-19 vaccine. Regarding the study as a whole: Repertoire sampling occurred only after the peak T cell response. Regions 160-218 and 743-854 held dominance among vaccine-associated CD4 TCRs, which spanned spike. Only six or seven AZD1222 recipients were seropositive at baseline.

Comments on this clone: Antigen: not known.

Sequencing used immunoSEQ multiplex PCR; TCRdb keeps in-frame clones, though not all of them. The table has around 100,000 clones, around 87% seen once. Trimming shortened V by 5 bases and J by 6 bases, and 13 bases separated the two germline ends. This CDR3 comprises 14 residues. The germline gives CDR1 SEHNR, CDR2 FQNEAQ (reference sequence). The source material was peripheral blood, sampled 28 days after the second AZD1222 dose. V gene TRBV7-9 combines with J gene TRBJ2-2, with D perhaps TRBD1 (5 bases). The origin of this receptor is an adult who received the AZD1222 COVID-19 vaccine. CDR3: CASSPRQSSGELFF. The CDR3 DNA follows: TGTGCCAGCAGCCCCAGACAGTCGTCCGGGGAGCTGTTTTTT.